The T cell receptor beta chain under discussion was sequenced for a study of T-cell reconstitution after alpha-beta-depleted transplantation in children. The germline gives CDR1 SGHDT, CDR2 YYEEEE. This CDR3 region has 16 residues. V was clipped by 4 bases and J by 8 bases, with 21 bases between them. The authors prepared the TCRbeta library with unique molecular identifiers. TCRdb reprocessed the PCR reads with MiXCR, giving one entry per CDR3 protein. The sample has approximately 490,000 distinct CDR3 sequences, over 9.5% seen once. The clonotype originates from a child aged 2-15 years with inherited bone marrow failure, due to receive a stem cell transplant. The chain carries TRBV5-6 and TRBJ1-4; D is perhaps TRBD1 (5 bases). This sample comprised PBMCs, obtained before TCRalphabeta/CD19-depleted stem cell transplant. CDR3 amino acids: CASSVESGYLGEKLFF. The DNA of the CDR3 is TGTGCCAGCAGCGTCGAATCAGGGTACTTGGGAGAAAAACTGTTTTTT.